The 7 T cell receptor beta chains below were found in one sample sequenced in a study of brain metastases from non-small cell lung cancer. Generated by immunoSEQ multiplex PCR, the TCRdb table keeps only in-frame clones and is missing some. This table holds thousands of clones, over 70% found once. The sequenced sample consisted of tissue from a brain metastasis. The receptors stem from a donor aged 40 or over with non-small cell lung cancer.

This clone came up a few times. The chain uses TRBV28 and TRBJ1-4; 9 nucleotides align to TRBD1. CDR3 length: 15 amino acids. V lost 2 bases and J lost 3; bases outside the gene matches: 1. Germline V CDR1 and CDR2: MDHEN, SYDVKM. CDR3 amino acids: CASSLGDRANEKLFF. The CDR3, as DNA: TGTGCCAGCAGTTTAGGGGACAGGGCTAATGAAAAACTGTTTTTT.

The chain links TRBV12-3 or TRBV12-4 to TRBJ2-7; D perhaps matches TRBD2 (5 bases). This CDR3 has 13 residues. V gave up 3 bases and J gave up 2 bases, with 8 bases separating them. DNA of the CDR3: TGTGCCAGCAGTTTGTCACTAGCCTACGAGCAGTACTTC. Amino acid sequence: CASSLSLAYEQYF.

About this clone itself: The sample holds other DNA sequences that translate to the same CDR3. The V call is TRBV5-4, the J call TRBJ1-1; TRBD1 is a possible D gene (6 bases). Between the trimmed V and J ends, which lost 5 bases and 4 bases, there was a span of 18 bases. CDR1 SGHNT and CDR2 YYREEE come from the germline V gene (reference sequence). The CDR3 runs 15 residues. In DNA form, the CDR3 reads TGTGCCAGCAGTAACGCTGGGGGGGCGGGCACTGAAGCTTTCTTT. It is translated as CASSNAGGAGTEAFF.

This clone showed up just a few times. The genes are TRBV18 and TRBJ2-5; TRBD2 matches at 11 bases. CDR3 size: 15 residues. Germline assignment: CDR1 KGHSH and CDR2 LQKENI. Trimming at V came to 3 bases and at J to 2 bases, leaving 2 bases not matched to a gene. CDR3 loop: CASSPGTSGQETQYF. CDR3 in DNA: TGTGCCAGCTCACCGGGGACTAGCGGACAAGAGACCCAGTACTTC.

Turning to this clone: The sample contains more than one DNA sequence encoding this CDR3. The chain recombines TRBV27 with TRBJ2-7; D gene unclear. CDR1 and CDR2 from the germline V gene are MNHEY and SMNVEV (reference sequence). The CDR3 has 14 amino acids. The V end lost 3 bases, the J end lost 3 bases, and 12 bases lay between the germline ends. The CDR3 loop is CASSFVGSGYEQYF. The CDR3 nucleotides read TGTGCCAGCAGTTTTGTAGGGTCCGGCTACGAGCAGTACTTC.

The chain uses TRBV5-1 and TRBJ2-2; D gene unclear. V was clipped by 1 base and J by 2 bases, with 12 bases between them. Germline CDR1 and CDR2: SGHRS and YFSETQ. The CDR3 length is 16 residues. In DNA form, the CDR3 reads TGCGCCAGCAGCTTGAGGCCGGCCGATAACACCGGGGAGCTGTTTTTT. Its protein is CASSLRPADNTGELFF.

The chain links TRBV6-2 or TRBV6-3 to TRBJ2-1; 15 nucleotides line up with TRBD2. Germline V gives CDR1 MNHEY, CDR2 SVGEGT. The CDR3 sequence is 17 residues long. Trimming at V came to 5 bases and at J to 7 bases, leaving 9 bases not matched to a gene. The CDR3 protein is CASSRTSGGALKNEQFF. CDR3 in DNA: TGTGCCAGCAGTCGGACTAGCGGGGGGGCCTTGAAGAATGAGCAGTTCTTC.